Below, one T cell receptor (beta chain) is given with its context. The data originate from a study of blood T cell repertoires in COVID-19. The assay was immunoSEQ multiplex PCR, and TCRdb's table has in-frame clones only and misses some. The profile shows roughly 310,000 clones, almost 90% of them singletons. In germline, CDR1 is ENHRY, CDR2 SYGVKD. Trimming stripped 8 bases from V and 0 bases from J, with 4 bases between. The CDR3 is made up of 11 amino acids. Source material: peripheral blood. This receptor was taken from a woman aged 25 to 39 with COVID-19, enrolled during active disease. V is TRBV10-3 and J is TRBJ1-1; D is unclear. CDR3: CAIAMNTEAFF. Written as DNA, the CDR3 is TGTGCCATCGCGATGAACACTGAAGCTTTCTTT.